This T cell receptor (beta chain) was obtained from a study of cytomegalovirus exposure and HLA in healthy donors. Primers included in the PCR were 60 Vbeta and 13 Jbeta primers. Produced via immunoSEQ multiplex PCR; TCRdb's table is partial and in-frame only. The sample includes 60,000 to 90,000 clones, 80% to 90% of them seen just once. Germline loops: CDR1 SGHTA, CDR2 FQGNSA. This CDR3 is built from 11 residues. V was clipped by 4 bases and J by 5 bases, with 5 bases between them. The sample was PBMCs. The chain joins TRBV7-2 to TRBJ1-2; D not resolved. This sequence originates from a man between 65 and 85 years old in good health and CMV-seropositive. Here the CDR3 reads CASSWRYGYTF. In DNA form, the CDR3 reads TGTGCCAGCAGCTGGCGGTATGGCTACACCTTC.